This T cell receptor (beta chain) was profiled in a study of T cell repertoires in cytomegalovirus infection. Broader study findings: CMV-specific HLA-C-restricted TCR beta clonotypes dominated the ex vivo response.

TCRdb reanalysed the reads using MiXCR and keeps one entry per CDR3 protein. The data show 110,000 or so distinct CDR3 sequences, under 30% seen once. Of note for this clonotype: What it recognizes is unknown.

Germline CDR1 SNHLY, CDR2 FYNNEI. The CDR3 consists of 12 residues. V dropped 10 bases and J dropped 5 bases, with 14 bases sitting between them. The receptor comes from a human donor in good health (CMV status not recorded). Some clones in this sample may be carry-over from other donors' samples. This specimen consisted of CD8+ T cells from cultured PBMCs, obtained from culture after CMV antigen stimulation. J is TRBJ2-5 and V is TRBV2; D is ambiguous. The CDR3 DNA is TGTGCCACGCAGACCCGGGTCGAGACCCAGTACTTC. This sequence encodes CATQTRVETQYF.